The 22 T cell receptor beta chains in this list originate from one sample, sequenced in a study of cytomegalovirus exposure and HLA in healthy donors. PCR primers comprised 60 Vbeta and 13 Jbeta primers. Using immunoSEQ multiplex PCR, the repertoire was profiled, and TCRdb retains in-frame clones only, with some absent. Altogether around 200,000 clones are present, 75% to 85% being singletons, with the ten largest covering about 2.5%. The sequencing sample was made of PBMCs. The receptors were gathered from a woman aged 55-70 years in good health and CMV-seropositive.

The V and J genes are TRBV19 and TRBJ2-5, with TRBD2 matching 11 bases. The CDR3 extends over 16 amino acids. Trimming took 6 bases from V and 11 from J; bases not matched to a gene: 17. Germline CDR1 is LNHDA and CDR2 is SQIVND (reference sequence). The CDR3 region is CASSQLGLAGTGEQYF. In DNA, the CDR3 is TGTGCCAGTAGCCAACTCGGACTAGCGGGTACTGGGGAGCAGTACTTC.

This sequence joins TRBV9 and TRBJ1-2; D call uncertain. The length of the CDR3 is 15 residues. V lost 4 bases to trimming and J lost 5 bases, with 18 bases between them. CDR1 SGDLS and CDR2 YYNGEE come from the germline V gene. For the CDR3, the DNA is TGTGCCAGCAGCCCCCGGGTCCAAACACTATATGGCTACACCTTC. This encodes CASSPRVQTLYGYTF.

The chain links TRBV5-1 to TRBJ1-1; D remains unclear. The CDR3 totals 14 residues. Germline loops: CDR1 SGHRS, CDR2 YFSETQ. The V end was cut by 1 base, the J end by 4 bases, with 11 bases between. CDR3 loop: CASSLFGAGTEAFF. In nucleotides, the CDR3 is TGCGCCAGCAGCTTGTTTGGTGCGGGCACTGAAGCTTTCTTT.

The chain recombines TRBV7-6 with TRBJ2-7, with D unresolved. The germline CDR1 and CDR2 sequences are SGHVS and FNYEAQ. V shed 5 bases and J shed 1 base, with 15 bases lying between them. This CDR3 spans 15 amino acids. CDR3 in amino acids: CASSPQAKASYEQYF. The CDR3 nucleotides are TGTGCCAGCAGCCCCCAGGCGAAGGCTTCCTACGAGCAGTACTTC. The whole variable domain, filled in from reference TRBV7-6 and TRBJ2-7, reads GAGVSQSPRYKVTKRGQDVALRCDPISGHVSLYWYRQALGQGPEFLTYFNYEAQQDKSGLPNDRFSAERPEGSISTLTIQRTEQRDSAMYRCASSPQAKASYEQYFGPGTRLTVT.

In DNA, the CDR3 is TGTGCCACCAGCGTCCAGGAATCCAGCTCCTACAATGAGCAGTTCTTC. It yields the protein CATSVQESSSYNEQFF. This chain joins TRBV15 and TRBJ2-1; no clear D gene. The CDR3 runs 16 residues. V was shortened by 5 bases and J by 0 bases, with 14 bases between the two germline ends. Germline CDR1 reads LNHNV; CDR2 reads YYDKDF (reference sequence).

V gene TRBV19 combines with J gene TRBJ2-1; 9 bases are shared with TRBD1. This CDR3 comprises 14 residues. Germline CDR1 and CDR2: LNHDA and SQIVND (reference sequence). V was pared by 6 bases and J by 2 bases, with 2 bases of the junction left unmatched. CDR3 sequence: CASSRDRAYNEQFF. CDR3 bases: TGTGCCAGTAGCCGGGACAGGGCCTACAATGAGCAGTTCTTC.

The V gene is TRBV4-3, the J gene TRBJ1-2, with a weak D call TRBD1 (5 bases). Trimming removed 0 bases at V and 3 bases at J, with 17 bases between. From germline, CDR1 is LGHNA and CDR2 YSLEER. There are 17 residues in the CDR3. CDR3 sequence: CASSQDRARQSHYGYTF. CDR3 in DNA: TGCGCCAGCAGCCAAGACAGGGCCAGACAGAGCCACTATGGCTACACCTTC.

The gene calls are TRBV30 and TRBJ1-2, with D possibly TRBD1 on 5 matching bases. This CDR3 is 16 amino acids long. Germline V CDR1 and CDR2: GTSNPN, SVGIG (reference sequence). Trimming removed 5 bases from V and 4 bases from J, with 23 bases in between. The CDR3 nucleotides read TGTGCCTGGGCCCCGCCTGTGGGGAGGGGTGGCTATGGCTACACCTTC. Its protein product is CAWAPPVGRGGYGYTF.

The CDR3 reads CASSSSTGSYGYTF. In DNA, the CDR3 is TGTGCCAGCAGTTCCTCGACAGGGAGCTATGGCTACACCTTC. The chain recombines TRBV27 with TRBJ1-2; 7 bases line up with TRBD1. This CDR3 is 14 amino acids long. Trimming took 4 bases from V and 4 from J; bases not matched to a gene: 6. Germline CDR1 and CDR2: MNHEY and SMNVEV (reference sequence).

This clone has only a few counts. The chain employs TRBV5-1 and TRBJ1-2; 12 bases agree with TRBD1. Germline V lookup: CDR1 SGHRS, CDR2 YFSETQ. Trimming cost V 3 bases and J 2 bases; bases outside gene matches: 5. This CDR3 spans 16 amino acids. The CDR3 coding sequence is TGCGCCAGCAGCTCCGGGACAGGGGGCGGGAACTATGGCTACACCTTC. Its translation: CASSSGTGGGNYGYTF.

This chain uses TRBV5-1 with TRBJ1-6; 8 bases match TRBD1. V was pared by 0 bases and J by 9 bases, with 8 bases of the junction left unmatched. CDR1 and CDR2 from the germline V gene are SGHRS and YFSETQ. This CDR3 is 16 amino acids long. CDR3 nucleotides: TGCGCCAGCAGCTTGGAAGGGCAGGGGGCAAGTTCACCCCTCCACTTT. It specifies CASSLEGQGASSPLHF.

A few counts support this clone. This sequence joins TRBV6-5 and TRBJ1-6; D unclear. The V gene lost 6 bases and the J gene lost 8 bases, with 11 bases spanning the gap. Germline V gives CDR1 MNHEY, CDR2 SVGAGI. This CDR3 has 13 residues. The CDR3 nucleotides are TGTGCCAGCAGCCGAGAACAGTATTCACCCCTCCACTTT. This translates into CASSREQYSPLHF.

The CDR3 is CASSRQGAGEKLFF. The CDR3 bases are TGTGCCAGCAGCCGACAGGGGGCAGGGGAAAAACTGTTTTTT. This rearrangement joins TRBV2 to TRBJ1-4; 10 nucleotides align to TRBD1. Germline CDR1 SNHLY, CDR2 FYNNEI. The CDR3 extends over 14 amino acids. With 6 bases clipped from V and 8 bases from J, the junction kept 6 bases outside the gene matches. The full variable domain, rest sourced from reference TRBV2 and TRBJ1-4, is EPEVTQTPSHQVTQMGQEVILRCVPISNHLYFYWYRQILGQKVEFLVSFYNNEISEKSEIFDDQFSVERPDGSNFTLKIRSTKLEDSAMYFCASSRQGAGEKLFFGSGTQLSVL.

The rearrangement joins TRBV4-1 to TRBJ2-1; 10 bases align to TRBD2. With V trimmed by 4 bases and J by 1 base, 13 bases remained unmatched. Germline loops: CDR1 MGHRA, CDR2 YSYEKL. The CDR3 totals 19 residues. The CDR3 DNA reads as TGCGCCAGCAGCCCTATTAGGCGAGGACTAGCGGTTTCCTACAATGAGCAGTTCTTC. It encodes CASSPIRRGLAVSYNEQFF.

V is TRBV7-2 and J is TRBJ2-1, with 8 bases matching TRBD1. Germline assignment: CDR1 SGHTA and CDR2 FQGNSA. Germline trimming cut 1 base from V and 7 bases from J; bases unmatched to any gene: 6. The CDR3 has 15 amino acids. As DNA, the CDR3 is TGTGCCAGCAGCTTAGGGACAGGGCGTTCAAATGAGCAGTTCTTC. The encoded protein is CASSLGTGRSNEQFF.

The chain has TRBV5-6 and TRBJ2-5, with D perhaps matching TRBD1 (6 bases). Germline V gives CDR1 SGHDT, CDR2 YYEEEE. The V end was cut by 4 bases, the J end by 4 bases, with 14 bases between. The CDR3 spans 14 residues. The CDR3 DNA follows: TGTGCCAGCAGCCAGGGGTGGCAGGGAGAGACCCAGTACTTC. Amino acids: CASSQGWQGETQYF.

This rearrangement joins TRBV7-9 to TRBJ2-3; maybe TRBD1 (5 bases). V was shortened by 3 bases and J by 1 base, with 20 bases between the two germline ends. Germline assignment: CDR1 SEHNR and CDR2 FQNEAQ (reference sequence). There are 18 residues in the CDR3. CDR3 in DNA: TGTGCCAGCAGCTTTTTTAGGGGCCGGAGACAAGGCACAGATACGCAGTATTTT. Residues: CASSFFRGRRQGTDTQYF.

This clone was counted only a few times. The rearrangement links TRBV30 to TRBJ2-5; 8 bases map to TRBD2. Germline CDR1 GTSNPN, CDR2 SVGIG (reference sequence). With V trimmed by 4 bases and J by 2 bases, 6 bases remained unmatched. CDR3 size: 14 residues. DNA for the CDR3: TGTGCCTGGAATAGGCGGGGGGATCAAGAGACCCAGTACTTC. Translation: CAWNRRGDQETQYF.

The V call is TRBV30, the J call TRBJ1-5, with 9 positions matching TRBD1. The junction had 11 bases not matched to a gene; V was cut back by 3 bases and J by 5 bases. In germline, CDR1 is GTSNPN, CDR2 SVGIG (reference sequence). The CDR3 sequence is 16 residues long. For the CDR3, the DNA is TGTGCCTGGAGGAAAACCGGGACAGGGTACGATCAGCCCCAGCATTTT. It encodes CAWRKTGTGYDQPQHF.

The chain carries TRBV7-9 and TRBJ1-3; no firm D call. Trimming removed 5 bases from V and 9 bases from J, with 17 bases in between. CDR1 and CDR2 (germline): SEHNR, FQNEAQ (reference sequence). The CDR3 has 14 residues. DNA for the CDR3: TGTGCCAGCAGCCTCCTGGCAGAATCAGGCACCATATATTTT. Translated, it gives CASSLLAESGTIYF.

The chain uses TRBV5-1 and TRBJ2-7, with D possibly TRBD1 on 6 matching bases. This CDR3 spans 13 amino acids. Trimming left V 0 bases short and J 6 bases short, with 10 bases between. Germline CDR1 SGHRS, CDR2 YFSETQ. The chain's CDR3 is CASSLGQVFEQYF. The CDR3 nucleotides read TGCGCCAGCAGCTTGGGACAGGTCTTCGAGCAGTACTTC. Full variable domain (missing parts from reference TRBV5-1 and TRBJ2-7): KAGVTQTPRYLIKTRGQQVTLSCSPISGHRSVSWYQQTPGQGLQFLFEYFSETQRNKGNFPGRFSGRQFSNSRSEMNVSTLELGDSALYLCASSLGQVFEQYFGPGTRLTVT.

This clone was detected only a few times. The J gene is TRBJ2-7, the V gene TRBV6-1; the match to TRBD2 covers 7 bases. In germline, CDR1 is MNHNS, CDR2 SASEGT. The junction had 4 bases not matched to a gene; V was cut back by 5 bases and J by 3 bases. The length of the CDR3 is 13 residues. The CDR3 DNA is TGTGCCAGCAGTACCGGGACTATCTACGAGCAGTACTTC. Protein sequence: CASSTGTIYEQYF.